This TCR beta chain is from a study of shared clonotypes between healthy human individuals. Only in-frame clones appear in the TCRdb table, and some are missing; sequencing was by immunoSEQ multiplex PCR. Among 1,400,000 or so clones, just under 99% were seen once, and the ten largest hold 0.36%. Sequencing was performed on naive CD4+ T cells sorted from blood. Noted subset: CD45RA+ positively selected. The clonotype was recovered from a man under 40 in good health.

This CDR3 is CASSPLPLGRPIYEQYF. In nucleotides, the CDR3 is TGTGCCAGCTCACCACTCCCCCTTGGACGGCCTATCTACGAGCAGTACTTC. The V and J genes are TRBV18 and TRBJ2-7; no firm D call. Germline V gene sequence: CDR1 KGHSH, CDR2 LQKENI. The germline V and J ends were trimmed by 1 base and 3 bases, with 19 bases remaining between them. The CDR3 has 17 amino acids.